These 32 T cell receptor beta chains share one sample of origin, sequenced in a study of tumor and adjacent non-tumor tissue in lung cancer. This sample's RNA came from whole unsorted tissue. Three rounds of nested PCR, following a modified ARM-PCR protocol, produced the TCRbeta library. One entry per CDR3 protein, called by TCRdb with MiXCR from the multiplex PCR reads. This table has approximately 76,000 distinct CDR3 sequences, approximately 71% appearing once. The sequenced sample consisted of lung tumor tissue. The receptors here all came from a woman in her 70s with non-small cell lung cancer.

This clonotype was observed many times. The DNA for the CDR3 is TGTGCCAGCGGGGCTAGCGGTTCCTACGAGCAGTACTTC. Translated, it gives CASGASGSYEQYF. The V and J genes are TRBV28 and TRBJ2-7, with 7 bases that match TRBD2. The CDR3 is made up of 13 amino acids. Unmatched junction bases numbered 5, after V lost 8 bases and J lost 1 base. The germline V gene encodes CDR1 MDHEN and CDR2 SYDVKM. Full variable domain (rest looked up from reference TRBV28 and TRBJ2-7): DVKVTQSSRYLVKRTGEKVFLECVQDMDHENMFWYRQDPGLGLRLIYFSYDVKMKEKGDIPEGYSVSREKKERFSLILESASTNQTSMYLCASGASGSYEQYFGPGTRLTVT.

Many counts were recorded for this clonotype. This chain uses TRBV12-3 or TRBV12-4 with TRBJ1-1, with TRBD1 matching over 8 bases. The CDR3 spans 15 residues. After removal of 6 bases from V and 1 base from J, the junction contained 7 bases not matched to a gene. The chain's CDR3 is CASRETGTGNTEAFF. The CDR3 bases are TGTGCCAGCAGAGAAACAGGGACAGGGAACACTGAAGCTTTCTTT.

In regard to this clonotype: A read error may explain this, as a much larger clone is one base away. The V and J genes are TRBV28 and TRBJ1-6, with D perhaps matching TRBD1 (6 bases). This CDR3 has 14 amino acids. Germline lookup yields CDR1 MDHEN and CDR2 SYDVKM. Here the CDR3 DNA reads TGTGCCAACAGTTTGAGTCAGGGGAATTCACCCCTCCACTTT. Translating gives CANSLSQGNSPLHF.

A single count supports this clonotype. Mismatch with germline at one junction end may stem from a read error. V is TRBV28 and J is TRBJ1-4, with TRBD1 matching 8 bases. Germline V CDR1 and CDR2: MDHEN, SYDVKM. The CDR3 consists of 15 residues. In nucleotides, the CDR3 is TGTGCCAGCAGTACTACGACAGGGGATAATGAAAATCTGTTTTTT. As protein: CASSTTTGDNENLFF.

This clonotype was detected once. This sequence may be a read error, since a much larger clone differs from it by one base. The rearrangement links TRBV20-1 to TRBJ1-1, with 8 bases identical to TRBD1. Germline CDR1 is DFQATT and CDR2 is SNEGSKA (reference sequence). The CDR3 totals 13 residues. Trimming cost V 5 bases and J 7 bases; bases outside gene matches: 9. CDR3 loop: CSAYRGKYIEAFF. The CDR3 nucleotides are TGCAGTGCTTACAGGGGGAAGTACATTGAAGCTTTCTTT.

As for this clonotype: The missing conserved phenylalanine or tryptophan at the end of this CDR3 makes a read error likely. The chain couples TRBV6-1 to TRBJ2-2; unclear D gene. The CDR3 consists of 14 residues. Germline CDR1 and CDR2: MNHNS and SASEGT. CDR3 residues: CGISLQANTGELFC. In DNA, the CDR3 is TGTGGCATCTCCCTCCAGGCCAACACCGGGGAGCTGTTTTGT.

Notes on this clonotype: The conserved phenylalanine or tryptophan normally closing the CDR3 is absent here, so this likely arose from a read error. This chain uses TRBV6-5 with TRBJ2-3; TRBD2 matches at 9 bases. The germline V gene encodes CDR1 MNHEY and CDR2 SVGAGI. The CDR3 consists of 15 residues. V shed 0 bases and J 5 bases; nucleotides not matched to a gene: 3. The chain's CDR3 is CASSYSAGGRDTQYL. As DNA, the CDR3 is TGTGCCAGCAGTTACTCAGCGGGAGGTCGAGATACGCAGTATCTT.

This clonotype was seen just once. One end of the junction is discordant with germline, which a read error may explain. V and J are TRBV11-1 and TRBJ2-5; D gene uncertain. There are 14 residues in the CDR3. CDR1 SGHAT and CDR2 FQDESV come from the germline V gene (reference sequence). In DNA, the CDR3 is TGTGCCAGTAGCTTTAGGACCACCCAAGAGACCCAGTACTTC. This translates into CASSFRTTQETQYF. The full variable domain, completed using reference TRBV11-1 and TRBJ2-5, is EAEVAQSPRYKITEKSQAVAFWCDPISGHATLYWYRQILGQGPELLVQFQDESVVDDSQLPKDRFSAERLKGVDSTLKIQPAELGDSAMYLCASSFRTTQETQYFGPGTRLLVL.

In this sample, this clonotype turned up once. This chain uses TRBV6-5 with TRBJ2-5; D may be TRBD1 (5 bases). Trimming took off 5 bases at V and 5 bases at J, with 18 bases between the two ends. Germline CDR1 MNHEY, CDR2 SVGAGI. The CDR3 has 15 amino acids. In DNA, the CDR3 is TGTGCCAGCAGTGCCATACTGTGGGCAGGGGAGACCCAGTACTTC. Amino acid sequence: CASSAILWAGETQYF.

The rearrangement uses TRBV14 and TRBJ2-3; TRBD2 aligns across 7 bases. The CDR3 has 18 residues. The germline gives CDR1 SGHDN, CDR2 FVKESK. After removal of 10 bases from V and 4 bases from J, the junction contained 23 bases not matched to a gene. As DNA, the CDR3 is TGTGCCACTAGCCAAGAGAATAGCGGACTAGAGTCCCCAGATACGCAGTATTTT. Translating it yields CATSQENSGLESPDTQYF.

About this clonotype itself: With a much larger clone just one base away, this may be a read error. V and J are TRBV5-6 and TRBJ2-1; D gene ambiguous. V lost 4 bases to trimming and J lost 6 bases, with 2 bases between them. The CDR3 spans 10 residues. Germline V gene sequence: CDR1 SGHDT, CDR2 YYEEEE. DNA of the CDR3: TGTGCCAGCAGCCTCAATGAGCAGTTCTTC. Its translation: CASSLNEQFF.

On this clonotype: A junction boundary mismatches the germline segment, possibly from a read error. J is TRBJ2-3 and V is TRBV29-1; the match to TRBD2 covers 11 bases. Germline CDR1 and CDR2: SQVTM and ANQGSEA. The length of the CDR3 is 16 residues. The CDR3 is CSVDAVTSGKGDTQYF. As DNA, the CDR3 is TGCAGCGTTGATGCGGTGACTAGCGGGAAAGGGGATACGCAGTATTTC.

V gene TRBV6-6 combines with J gene TRBJ1-1; D unclear. This CDR3 is 14 amino acids long. Germline V gene data show CDR1 as MNHNY and CDR2 as SVGAGI (reference sequence). V was cut by 6 bases and J by 2 bases, with 13 bases left in between. The CDR3 is CASRSPMGNTEAFF. In DNA, the CDR3 is TGTGCCAGCAGGTCTCCGATGGGAAACACTGAAGCTTTCTTT.

As for this clonotype: The conserved phenylalanine or tryptophan is not found at the CDR3 terminus, so this likely reflects a read error. The CDR3 here is CASQGVRSNTGELFI. CDR3 DNA sequence: TGTGCCAGCCAGGGGGTGCGTTCGAATACCGGGGAGCTGTTTATT. The V gene is TRBV6-5, the J gene TRBJ2-2, with 7 bases that match TRBD1. CDR1 is MNHEY, CDR2 SVGAGI, per germline. The length of the CDR3 is 15 residues.

The chain links TRBV7-9 to TRBJ2-5, with D unclear. The CDR3 spans 10 residues. The germline V gene has CDR1 SEHNR and CDR2 FQNEAQ (reference sequence). V lost 5 bases and J lost 5, with 3 bases in between. The CDR3 bases are TGTGCCAGCAGCCACGAGACCCAGTACTTC. Translated: CASSHETQYF.

In regard to this clonotype: A read error is possible here, since a much larger clone lies one base away. This sequence joins TRBV20-1 and TRBJ2-7; 7 nucleotides agree with TRBD1. The V segment lost 7 bases and the J segment 3 bases; nucleotides outside the gene matches: 12. The CDR3 totals 14 residues. Germline loops: CDR1 DFQATT, CDR2 SNEGSKA (reference sequence). The CDR3 DNA is TGCAGTGTCAGCCGGGACAGTATAAGCTACGAGCAGTACTTC. Amino acid sequence: CSVSRDSISYEQYF.

As for this clonotype: Since no conserved phenylalanine or tryptophan closes the CDR3, a read error is the likely cause. This sequence joins TRBV12-3 or TRBV12-4 and TRBJ2-2, with a weak D call TRBD1 (6 bases). With 10 bases removed from V and 6 bases from J, the gap between germline ends came to 15 bases. This CDR3 spans 13 amino acids. CDR3 DNA: TGTGCCAACAGCGCAAACAGGGCCGGGGAGCTGTTTCTT. It is translated as CANSANRAGELFL.

As concerns this clonotype: Compared with germline, one end of the junction differs, possibly owing to a read error. The V gene is TRBV5-1, the J gene TRBJ2-3; D gene unclear. This CDR3 has 13 residues. The V gene's germline CDR1 is SGHRS and CDR2 YFSETQ. CDR3 coding DNA: TGCTCCAGCAGCTTCGCCGGCACAGATACGCAGTATTTT. It encodes CSSSFAGTDTQYF.

The CDR3 loop is CASNKTSGNTGELFF. Written as DNA, the CDR3 is TGTGCCAGTAACAAAACTAGCGGGAACACCGGGGAGCTGTTTTTT. J is TRBJ2-2 and V is TRBV5-4, with TRBD2 identical over 8 bases. Germline CDR1 is SGHNT and CDR2 is YYREEE (reference sequence). Trimming cost V 8 bases and J 1 base; bases outside gene matches: 7. The CDR3 totals 15 residues.

This clonotype has a single count. Since a much larger clone is just one base distant, this may be a read error. V is TRBV28 and J is TRBJ2-7; possibly TRBD1 or TRBD2 for D (5 bases each). Per germline, CDR1 MDHEN and CDR2 SYDVKM. This CDR3 is built from 17 residues. CDR3 sequence (DNA): TGTGCCAGCAGTCCTCTCGACGGGGCCCAACCGGCGCACGAGCACTACTTC. As protein: CASSPLDGAQPAHEHYF.

This clonotype was counted ten times or more. The J gene is TRBJ1-4, the V gene TRBV30; no clear D gene. CDR3 length equals 12 residues. Germline CDR1 and CDR2: GTSNPN and SVGIG (reference sequence). The V and J ends lost 1 base and 7 bases respectively, with 7 bases between them. As DNA, the CDR3 is TGTGCCTGGAGTGCTTGGGGTGAAAAACTGTTTTTT. Amino acid sequence: CAWSAWGEKLFF.

Concerning this clonotype itself: Since a much larger clone is just one base distant, this may be a read error. The chain links TRBV6-1 to TRBJ1-5; weak D call: TRBD1 (5 bases). This CDR3 comprises 14 residues. With 2 bases removed from V and 9 bases from J, the gap between germline ends came to 14 bases. CDR1 and CDR2 (germline): MNHNS, SASEGT. The CDR3 sequence is CASSETWDWSPQHF. The CDR3 DNA reads as TGTGCCAGCAGTGAAACTTGGGACTGGTCGCCCCAGCATTTT.

Worth noting for this clonotype: One junction end does not reproduce the germline sequence, and a read error may be involved. The chain is built from TRBV13 and TRBJ2-3, with TRBD2 matching 9 bases. Germline V lookup: CDR1 PRHDT, CDR2 FYEKMQ (reference sequence). The CDR3 covers 15 residues. CDR3 protein: CANSLASGTTGTQYF. Written as DNA, the CDR3 is TGTGCCAACAGCTTAGCTAGCGGGACCACAGGTACGCAGTATTTT.

This clonotype was recorded a few times. With a much larger clone just one base away, this may be a read error. The chain employs TRBV30 and TRBJ2-1, with D perhaps matching TRBD2 (6 bases). Germline-derived CDR1 and CDR2 are GTSNPN and SVGIG (reference sequence). Trimming cost V 4 bases and J 4 bases, with 11 bases left between them. The CDR3 spans 13 residues. The CDR3 DNA reads as TGTGCCTGGACTAACGGGACTTACAATGAGCAGTTCTTC. The encoded protein is CAWTNGTYNEQFF.

Comments on this clonotype: The CDR3 ends on some other residue instead of the conserved phenylalanine or tryptophan, so this is likely a read error. V and J are TRBV6-6 and TRBJ2-5; D remains unclear. Germline V gene data show CDR1 as MNHNY and CDR2 as SVGAGI (reference sequence). Trimming shortened V by 2 bases and J by 5 bases, and 6 bases separated the two germline ends. This CDR3 comprises 12 residues. CDR3 region: CASSYPHETQYL. The CDR3 nucleotides are TGTGCCAGCAGTTACCCCCATGAGACCCAGTACCTC.

As concerns this clonotype: A junction boundary mismatches the germline segment, possibly from a read error. As DNA, the CDR3 is TGCAGCGTTGAACGGGGGGGGAGAAGGGAGACCAAGTACTTC. It yields the protein CSVERGGRRETKYF. The chain uses TRBV29-1 and TRBJ2-5; 8 nucleotides match TRBD2. Germline V gene lookup returns CDR1 SQVTM and CDR2 ANQGSEA. The CDR3 sequence is 14 residues long. The whole variable domain, filled in from reference TRBV29-1 and TRBJ2-5, reads SAVISQKPSRDICQRGTSLTIQCQVDSQVTMMFWYRQQPGQSLTLIATANQGSEATYESGFVIDKFPISRPNLTFSTLTVSNMSPEDSSIYLCSVERGGRRETKYFGPGTRLLVL.

V and J are TRBV7-9 and TRBJ2-7; D gene uncertain. Germline CDR1 reads SEHNR; CDR2 reads FQNEAQ (reference sequence). Trimming removed 1 base at V and 7 bases at J, with 14 bases between. The CDR3 has 14 amino acids. The CDR3 loop is CASSLERAAWEQYF. In DNA form, the CDR3 reads TGTGCCAGCAGCTTAGAAAGGGCTGCCTGGGAGCAGTACTTC.

Regarding this clonotype: The germline gene is not matched at one end of the junction; a read error may be the cause. This sequence joins TRBV29-1 and TRBJ1-5; D is unresolved. This CDR3 has 15 residues. Germline V gene lookup returns CDR1 SQVTM and CDR2 ANQGSEA. CDR3 nucleotide sequence: TGCAGCGTTAGACGATCATCTTATAGCAATCAGCCCCTGCATTTT. As protein: CSVRRSSYSNQPLHF.

The V call is TRBV6-5, the J call TRBJ2-7, with TRBD2 matching over 11 bases. With V trimmed by 7 bases and J by 6 bases, 14 bases remained unmatched. The germline V gene has CDR1 MNHEY and CDR2 SVGAGI. There are 16 residues in the CDR3. The CDR3 DNA sequence: TGTGCCAGCACGGTAGGGGCACTAGCGGGAGTCGTCGAGCAGTACTTC. It translates to CASTVGALAGVVEQYF.

About this clonotype itself: This may be a read error: a much more frequent sequence differs by one nucleotide. The V call is TRBV5-6, the J call TRBJ2-7; tentative D call: TRBD1 (6 bases). V was pared by 0 bases and J by 2 bases, with 9 bases between. Germline CDR1 reads SGHDT; CDR2 reads YYEEEE. The CDR3 totals 14 residues. This CDR3 is CASSLGNRAYEQYF. CDR3 DNA sequence: TGTGCCAGCAGCTTGGGGAACAGGGCCTACGAGCAGTACTTC.

Comment on this clonotype: This may arise from a read error, as a much more abundant clone is one base away. The chain combines TRBV12-3 or TRBV12-4 with TRBJ2-2; D is perhaps TRBD2 (6 bases). The CDR3 length is 16 residues. Between the trimmed V and J ends, which lost 3 bases and 4 bases, there was a span of 15 bases. CDR3 amino acids: CASSLADGSPTGELFF. The CDR3 bases are TGTGCCAGCAGTTTGGCTGACGGGAGTCCCACCGGGGAGCTGTTTTTT.

Comment on this clonotype: In this CDR3 the conserved last residue, phenylalanine or tryptophan, is missing, so a read error is likely. V gene TRBV12-3 or TRBV12-4 combines with J gene TRBJ2-7, with TRBD1 matching 7 bases. After removal of 4 bases from V and 3 bases from J, the junction contained 9 bases not matched to a gene. This CDR3 has 15 amino acids. The CDR3 nucleotides read TGTGCCAGCAGTTCGAACAGGGGACACAACTACGAGCAGTACCTC. Its translation is CASSSNRGHNYEQYL.